This T cell receptor (beta chain) was retrieved from a study of radiation and T cells in renal cell carcinoma. Clones were sequenced by immunoSEQ multiplex PCR, and TCRdb holds only the in-frame ones, with some missing. The repertoire holds approximately 65,000 clones, over 60% seen once, with about 6.4% in the top ten. Time point: blood 4 weeks post-SBRT, at nephrectomy. Treatment described: 15 Gy SBRT to primary tumor, nephrectomy 4 weeks later. CDR3 length: 17 residues. Germline V lookup: CDR1 MNHNS, CDR2 SASEGT. The ends lost 3 bases at V and 0 bases at J; junction bases unmatched: 8. The source material was blood, sampled from a patient whose treatment included radiotherapy and nephrectomy. The J gene is TRBJ2-3, the V gene TRBV6-1; TRBD2 matches at 8 bases. This receptor was taken from a man in his 60s with renal cell carcinoma. CDR3 DNA: TGTGCCAGCAGTGAGCGCGGGGGGATGGGTAGCACAGATACGCAGTATTTT. Encoded protein: CASSERGGMGSTDTQYF.